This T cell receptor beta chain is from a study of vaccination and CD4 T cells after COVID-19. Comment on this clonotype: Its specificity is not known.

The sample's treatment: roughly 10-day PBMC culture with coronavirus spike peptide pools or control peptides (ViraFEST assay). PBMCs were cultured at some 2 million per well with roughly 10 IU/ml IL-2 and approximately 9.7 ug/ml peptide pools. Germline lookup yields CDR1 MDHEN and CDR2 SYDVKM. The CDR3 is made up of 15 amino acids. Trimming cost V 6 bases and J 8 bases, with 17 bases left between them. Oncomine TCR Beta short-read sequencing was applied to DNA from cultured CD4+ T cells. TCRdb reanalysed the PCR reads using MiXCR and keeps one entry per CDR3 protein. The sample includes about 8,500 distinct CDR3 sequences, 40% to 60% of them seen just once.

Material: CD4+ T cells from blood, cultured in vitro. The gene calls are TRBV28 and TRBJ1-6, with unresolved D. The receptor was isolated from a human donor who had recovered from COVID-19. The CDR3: CASSESREMDSPLHF. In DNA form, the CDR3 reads TGTGCCAGCAGCGAATCGAGGGAAATGGATTCACCCCTCCACTTT.